This T cell receptor (beta chain) emerged from a study of blood T cell repertoires in COVID-19. Participant age was roughly 18 to 89 years, and participants resided in approximately 25 US areas. Authors' analysis steps: Reference gene primer amplification gave nucleated cell count estimates. Sequencing used immunoSEQ multiplex PCR; TCRdb keeps in-frame clones, though not all of them. V and J calls and clone size are those listed in that table; D and trimming were worked out from the DNA. The data contain fewer than 450,000 clones, 70% to 90% of them singletons. The CDR3 contains 12 residues. The sample consisted of PBMCs or T cells enriched from blood (not recorded which). The V call is TRBV21-1, the J call TRBJ1-6. TRBV21-1 has pseudogene status. This TCR came from a woman in her thirties or forties with acute COVID-19. CDR3: CASSKIGSPLHF. In DNA form, the CDR3 reads TGTGCCAGCAGCAAGATCGGGTCACCCCTCCACTTT.